Listed below are T cell receptor beta chains from one sample, sequenced in a study of molecular identifiers for immune sequencing clone quantification. TCRdb used MiXCR to reprocess the PCR reads, holding one entry per CDR3 protein. Of more than 450,000 distinct CDR3 sequences listed, about a fifth are singletons. Sequencing input: naive CD8+ T cells from blood, with Jurkat cell RNA spiked in. These receptors came from a human donor in good health. Some libraries in this study had Jurkat cell RNA spiked in. Each CDR3 is given with its conserved first and last residue. The order of the fields is clone size, D gene, J gene, V gene, CDR3 protein, CDR3 DNA. A D gene is named only where the DNA matches it firmly. Rows may omit the clone size; those that give it use once, few, many or a size class.

>.|TRBD2|TRBJ2-3|TRBV5-3
CASSPWTSGVADAQYF
TGTGCCAGCAGCCCCTGGACTAGCGGGGTGGCAGATGCGCAGTATTTT
>few|TRBD2|TRBJ2-3|TRBV30
CAWTSGSSDTQYF
TGTGCCTGGACTAGCGGGAGTTCAGATACGCAGTATTTT
>.|TRBD1|TRBJ2-5|TRBV28
CASRPGQVTYQETQYF
TGTGCCAGCAGGCCGGGACAGGTTACGTACCAAGAGACCCAGTACTTC
>.|.|TRBJ1-5|TRBV21-1
CASSKFLTF
TGTGCCAGCAGCAAATTCTTGACCTTT
>.|TRBD2|TRBJ2-7|TRBV9
CASSVSAGGPIYGQYF
TGTGCCAGCAGCGTGTCAGCGGGAGGGCCAATTTACGGGCAGTACTTC
>many|.|TRBJ1-2|TRBV29-1
CSVITGYGYTF
TGCAGCGTCATAACAGGGTATGGCTACACCTTC
>.|TRBD2|TRBJ2-1|TRBV30
CAWSGTSVFPNEQFF
TGTGCCTGGAGTGGGACTAGCGTGTTTCCAAATGAGCAGTTCTTC
>.|.|TRBJ2-2|TRBV24-1
CATSLEGLAAGELFF
TGTGCCACCAGTCTGGAGGGACTTGCTGCCGGGGAGCTGTTTTTT
>many|TRBD2|TRBJ2-7|TRBV12-5
CASGLYGTSTEQYF
TGTGCTAGTGGCCTCTATGGGACTAGCACCGAGCAGTACTTC
>few|TRBD2|TRBJ2-3|TRBV20-1
CSARDMGLAATDTQYF
TGCAGTGCTAGAGATATGGGACTAGCGGCCACAGATACGCAGTATTTT
>many|.|TRBJ1-6|TRBV14
CASSQEQGLPSPLHF
TGTGCCAGCAGCCAAGAACAGGGTCTACCTTCACCCCTCCACTTT
>many|.|TRBJ2-3|TRBV19
CASSRRDTDTQYF
TGTGCCAGTAGCCGGCGAGACACAGATACGCAGTATTTT
>few|TRBD1|TRBJ2-2|TRBV9
CASSMGTGFAGELFF
TGTGCCAGCAGCATGGGGACAGGGTTTGCCGGGGAGCTGTTTTTT
>many|TRBD1|TRBJ2-7|TRBV30
CAWSDRDMEQYF
TGTGCCTGGAGCGACAGGGACATGGAGCAGTACTTC
>few|.|TRBJ1-1|TRBV7-3
CASSPGGGSTEAFF
TGTGCCAGCAGCCCTGGGGGCGGGAGCACTGAAGCTTTCTTT
>.|.|TRBJ2-7|TRBV6-2/TRBV6-3
CASCGEPSYEQYF
TGTGCCAGCTGTGGCGAACCCTCCTACGAGCAGTACTTC
>.|.|TRBJ1-2|TRBV2
CASNQDQRGYTF
TGTGCCAGCAATCAGGACCAACGGGGCTACACCTTC
>once|.|TRBJ2-3|TRBV11-3
CASSGGRGSTDTQYF
TGTGCCAGCAGCGGGGGGCGGGGAAGCACAGATACGCAGTATTTT
>many|.|TRBJ2-5|TRBV9
CASSVGPGVGKTQYF
TGTGCCAGCAGCGTTGGTCCGGGAGTAGGAAAGACCCAGTACTTC
>.|TRBD2|TRBJ2-5|TRBV4-3
CASSQDRLSGGQETQYF
TGCGCCAGCAGCCAAGATCGGCTTAGCGGGGGCCAAGAGACCCAGTACTTC
>many|TRBD2|TRBJ2-5|TRBV13
CASTSGGYQETQYF
TGTGCCAGCACTAGCGGAGGGTACCAAGAGACCCAGTACTTC
>many|.|TRBJ2-3|TRBV7-9
CASSHSSRGSDTQYF
TGTGCCAGCAGCCATAGCAGCCGGGGATCAGATACGCAGTATTTT
>few|TRBD2|TRBJ2-5|TRBV5-1
CASSLPIAGMLEETQYF
TGCGCCAGCAGCTTGCCCATAGCGGGAATGTTGGAGGAGACCCAGTACTTC
>many|.|TRBJ2-5|TRBV20-1
CSARVQDYKEETQYF
TGCAGTGCTAGAGTACAGGACTACAAGGAAGAGACCCAGTACTTC